Sequencing of this T cell receptor (beta chain) was carried out in a study of T-cell memory formation after mild COVID-19. TCRdb recomputed calls from the 5' RACE reads with MiXCR, one row per CDR3 protein. The sample has fewer than 650,000 distinct CDR3 sequences, roughly 17% seen once. With 6 bases clipped from V and 3 bases from J, the junction kept 17 bases outside the gene matches. Germline lookup yields CDR1 MNHEY and CDR2 SVGEGT. The CDR3 has 18 residues. Sequenced sample: PBMCs or a T cell subset sorted from them (not recorded which). The chain uses TRBV6-2 or TRBV6-3 and TRBJ1-5, with 7 bases that match TRBD1. The sequence was collected from an adult woman who had mild COVID-19 (a few samples of this study predate the infection). Cell type and time point are not known. CDR3 DNA sequence: TGTGCCAGCAGCCTTGGGGTTGGGCACAGGGGCCCCAATCAGCCCCAGCATTTT. It is translated as CASSLGVGHRGPNQPQHF.